A single sample gave rise to the 12 T cell receptor beta chains below, sequenced in a study of blood T cells in healthy people across ages. A sample-barcoded 5' primer and a J-beta primer mix were used in a second PCR of about 7 to 12 cycles. TCRdb reprocessed the 5' RACE reads with MiXCR, giving one entry per CDR3 protein. The sample lists 550,000 to 750,000 distinct CDR3 sequences; roughly 21% were seen once. The sample consisted of blood. Receptors originate from a man between 65 and 80 years old in good health.

This clonotype was seen at least ten times. The junction does not match germline at one end; this may be a read error. V is TRBV7-7 and J is TRBJ1-1; 7 nucleotides line up with TRBD1. Germline V gene data show CDR1 as SSHAT and CDR2 as FNYEAQ (reference sequence). This CDR3 contains 13 residues. Written as DNA, the CDR3 is TGTGCTAGCAGCCGGGACAGCAACACTGAAGCTTTCTTT. Protein product: CASSRDSNTEAFF.

The J gene is TRBJ1-1, the V gene TRBV4-1; D possibly corresponds to TRBD1 (5 bases). Trimming took off 1 base at V and 3 bases at J, with 9 bases between the two ends. Germline-derived CDR1 and CDR2 are MGHRA and YSYEKL. CDR3 length equals 14 residues. The CDR3 DNA follows: TGCGCCAGCAGCCAAGTCGGGGACGACACTGAAGCTTTCTTT. This gives the protein CASSQVGDDTEAFF.

This clonotype was recorded once. The chain combines TRBV4-1 with TRBJ1-2, with 7 nucleotides matching TRBD1. The germline CDR1 and CDR2 sequences are MGHRA and YSYEKL. With 1 base clipped from V and 7 bases from J, the junction kept 6 bases outside the gene matches. The CDR3 loop spans 14 amino acids. Written as DNA, the CDR3 is TGCGCCAGCAGCCAAGTTCAGGGGGAATTTGGCTACACCTTC. Encoded protein: CASSQVQGEFGYTF.

This chain joins TRBV20-1 and TRBJ2-7; D is perhaps TRBD1 or TRBD2 (6 bases each). Germline lookup yields CDR1 DFQATT and CDR2 SNEGSKA (reference sequence). The CDR3 is made up of 16 amino acids. Trimming took off 0 bases at V and 6 bases at J, with 21 bases between the two ends. CDR3 region: CSARDPIKGGAGEQYF. In DNA, the CDR3 is TGCAGTGCTAGAGATCCGATCAAGGGGGGAGCGGGCGAGCAGTACTTC.

This clonotype turned up a few times. The chain links TRBV15 to TRBJ2-5; D not certain. The J call may be wrong; the DNA end is better matched by TRBJ2-1. From germline, CDR1 is LNHNV and CDR2 YYDKDF (reference sequence). The CDR3 extends over 13 amino acids. CDR3 residues: CATRARAYNEQFF. Written as DNA, the CDR3 is TGTGCCACCAGGGCGCGAGCGTACAATGAGCAGTTCTTC.

This clonotype was seen a handful of times. The chain couples TRBV6-2 or TRBV6-3 to TRBJ2-7; D gene unclear. CDR1 is MNHEY and CDR2 is SVGEGT in the germline V gene. The CDR3 has 15 residues. Trimming took 4 bases from V and 1 from J, leaving 14 bases between them. In DNA form, the CDR3 reads TGTGCCAGCAGTTTCGCCTACCGAAGATCCTACGAGCAGTACTTC. Translation gives CASSFAYRRSYEQYF.

This clonotype was recorded at least ten times. V and J are TRBV7-2 and TRBJ2-1, with TRBD2 identical over 9 bases. The J call may be faulty, since TRBJ2-7 better matches the DNA end. Germline V gene sequence: CDR1 SGHTA, CDR2 FQGNSA. This CDR3 contains 14 residues. The CDR3 loop is CASSFWGLAAEQYF. The CDR3 nucleotides read TGTGCCAGCAGCTTTTGGGGACTAGCTGCCGAGCAGTACTTC.

J is TRBJ1-2 and V is TRBV12-3 or TRBV12-4, with D perhaps matching TRBD1 (6 bases). Trimming cost V 4 bases and J 9 bases, with 15 bases left between them. This CDR3 region has 13 residues. The CDR3 here is CASSSLQGRSYTF. The CDR3 DNA follows: TGTGCCAGCAGTTCCTTACAGGGTAGGAGCTACACCTTC.

This clonotype was counted between two and nine times. The genes are TRBV7-3 and TRBJ2-5; TRBD1 is a possible D gene (7 bases). Near its end, the DNA agrees better with TRBJ2-1, so the J call may be wrong. The germline gives CDR1 SGHTA, CDR2 FQGTGA. The CDR3 loop spans 13 amino acids. The CDR3 DNA reads as TGTGCCAGCCGGGGGCAGGGGGTCAATGAGCAGTTCTTC. Translating it yields CASRGQGVNEQFF.

The chain combines TRBV18 with TRBJ2-1; D tentatively fits TRBD1 or TRBD2 (5 bases each). V was clipped by 6 bases and J by 0 bases, with 12 bases between them. This CDR3 has 15 residues. CDR1 KGHSH and CDR2 LQKENI come from the germline V gene. The CDR3 sequence: CASSTGARSYNEQFF. The CDR3 DNA reads TGTGCCAGCTCGACCGGGGCCCGCTCCTACAATGAGCAGTTCTTC. The variable domain in full, completed from reference TRBV18 and TRBJ2-1, reads NAGVMQNPRHLVRRRGQEARLRCSPMKGHSHVYWYRQLPEEGLKFMVYLQKENIIDESGMPKERFSAEFPKEGPSILRIQQVVRGDSAAYFCASSTGARSYNEQFFGPGTRLTVL.

This clonotype has more than one count but fewer than ten. The V and J genes are TRBV20-1 and TRBJ2-3; 9 nucleotides agree with TRBD2. Germline V gene sequence: CDR1 DFQATT, CDR2 SNEGSKA (reference sequence). The CDR3 extends over 16 amino acids. The J segment lost 1 base and the V segment lost 3 bases, leaving 8 bases of the junction unmatched. The CDR3 coding sequence is TGCAGTGCTAGCCCGACTAGCGGTATGGGCACAGATACGCAGTATTTT. Protein sequence: CSASPTSGMGTDTQYF.

The chain employs TRBV14 and TRBJ1-5; 7 bases align to TRBD1. Germline CDR1 and CDR2: SGHDN and FVKESK. V dropped 4 bases and J dropped 6; count of bases not matched to a gene: 3. The CDR3 extends over 13 amino acids. The CDR3 protein is CASSRGGSQPQHF. The CDR3 region has the DNA TGTGCCAGCAGCCGAGGGGGCAGTCAGCCCCAGCATTTT.